This TCR beta chain was found in a study of blood T cell repertoires in COVID-19. Study as a whole: Samples came from the United States, Italy and Spain, spanning acute and convalescent COVID-19. T cells, B-cell-depleted T cells, or PBMCs supplied cDNA or gDNA.

Trimming left V 3 bases short and J 0 bases short, with 8 bases between. CDR1 MNHEY and CDR2 SVGEGT come from the germline V gene. The CDR3 loop spans 14 amino acids. In the original processing: By means of reference gene primer amplification, nucleated cell counts were estimated. TCRdb keeps only in-frame clones here, not all; method: immunoSEQ multiplex PCR. D and trimming were read from the DNA, whereas the V and J calls and clone size are those reported in that table. The sample carries 50,000 to 65,000 clones, around 93% recorded once. The chain carries TRBV6-2 or TRBV6-3 and TRBJ1-1; D ambiguous. Material: peripheral blood. The sequence was obtained from a woman in her fifties or sixties with active or convalescent COVID-19. CDR3: CASSYGRLNTEAFF. CDR3 in DNA: TGTGCCAGCAGTTATGGGAGGTTGAACACTGAAGCTTTCTTT.